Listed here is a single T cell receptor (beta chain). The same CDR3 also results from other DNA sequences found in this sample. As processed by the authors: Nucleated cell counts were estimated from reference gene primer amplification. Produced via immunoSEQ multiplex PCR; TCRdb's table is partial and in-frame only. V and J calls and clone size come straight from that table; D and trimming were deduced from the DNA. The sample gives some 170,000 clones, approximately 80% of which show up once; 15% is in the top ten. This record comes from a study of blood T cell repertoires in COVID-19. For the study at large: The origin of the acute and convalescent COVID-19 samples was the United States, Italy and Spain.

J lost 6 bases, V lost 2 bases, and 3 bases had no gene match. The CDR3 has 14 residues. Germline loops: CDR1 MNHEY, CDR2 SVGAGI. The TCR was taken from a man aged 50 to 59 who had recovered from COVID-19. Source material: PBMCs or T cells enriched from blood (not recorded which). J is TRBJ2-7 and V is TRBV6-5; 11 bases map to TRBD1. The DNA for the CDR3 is TGTGCCAGCAGTTACACAGGACAGGGGGCCGAGCAGTACTTC. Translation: CASSYTGQGAEQYF.